The next 24 T cell receptor beta chains were all read from a single sample in a study of cytomegalovirus exposure and HLA in healthy donors. Primers for the PCR totalled 60 Vbeta and 13 Jbeta. TCRdb's table, derived via immunoSEQ multiplex PCR, lists solely in-frame clones and lacks some. The sample lists 150,000 to 250,000 clones; around three quarters were seen once. Material for sequencing was PBMCs. These receptors originate from a man under 40 in good health and CMV-seronegative.

J is TRBJ1-2 and V is TRBV9, with 10 bases matching TRBD1. This CDR3 contains 15 residues. J lost 8 bases, V lost 3 bases, and 10 bases had no gene match. CDR1 is SGDLS, CDR2 YYNGEE, per germline. CDR3 loop: CASSGQGAEVGGYTF. In DNA form, the CDR3 reads TGTGCCAGCAGCGGACAGGGGGCTGAGGTCGGCGGCTACACCTTC. Full variable domain (remainder filled in from reference TRBV9 and TRBJ1-2): DSGVTQTPKHLITATGQRVTLRCSPRSGDLSVYWYQQSLDQGLQFLIQYYNGEERAKGNILERFSAQQFPDLHSELNLSSLELGDSALYFCASSGQGAEVGGYTFGSGTRLTVV.

Here the CDR3 reads CASSALGGYTDTQYF. The CDR3 DNA sequence: TGTGCCAGCAGCGCCCTGGGAGGGTATACAGATACGCAGTATTTT. J is TRBJ2-3 and V is TRBV9; 7 positions match TRBD2. The CDR3 loop spans 15 amino acids. CDR1 is SGDLS and CDR2 is YYNGEE in the germline V gene. V was pared by 3 bases and J by 3 bases, with 7 bases of the junction left unmatched.

The chain couples TRBV28 to TRBJ2-2; D not resolved. Germline loops: CDR1 MDHEN, CDR2 SYDVKM. The V and J ends lost 5 bases and 2 bases respectively, with 3 bases between them. The CDR3 has 12 residues. The CDR3 here is CASSLNTGELFF. For the CDR3, the DNA is TGTGCCAGCAGTCTTAACACCGGGGAGCTGTTTTTT.

The V call is TRBV28, the J call TRBJ2-7; D is possibly TRBD2 (5 bases). From germline, CDR1 is MDHEN and CDR2 SYDVKM. The CDR3 consists of 14 residues. V was pared by 7 bases and J by 2 bases, with 15 bases between. The CDR3 loop reads CASTLGLRAYEQYF. In DNA, the CDR3 is TGTGCCAGCACACTAGGTCTCCGGGCCTACGAGCAGTACTTC.

The rearrangement links TRBV7-9 to TRBJ2-7, with 9 bases that match TRBD1. Trimming at V came to 1 base and at J to 0 bases, leaving 7 bases not matched to a gene. This CDR3 has 17 amino acids. Germline CDR1 reads SEHNR; CDR2 reads FQNEAQ (reference sequence). CDR3 DNA sequence: TGTGCCAGCAGCTTAGGAGGACAGGGGTTACGCTCCTACGAGCAGTACTTC. It encodes CASSLGGQGLRSYEQYF.

V is TRBV27 and J is TRBJ2-1, with D perhaps TRBD2 (5 bases). Trimming removed 4 bases at V and 3 bases at J, with 13 bases between. The length of the CDR3 is 15 residues. CDR1 and CDR2 (germline): MNHEY, SMNVEV (reference sequence). CDR3 region: CASSSAATRYNEQFF. CDR3 sequence (DNA): TGTGCCAGCAGTTCAGCGGCCACACGCTACAATGAGCAGTTCTTC.

V gene TRBV5-6 combines with J gene TRBJ2-1, with 9 bases aligning to TRBD2. The CDR3 runs 17 residues. Germline values: CDR1 SGHDT, CDR2 YYEEEE. With V trimmed by 2 bases and J by 5 bases, 11 bases remained unmatched. CDR3 sequence: CASSFDSWPSGNNEQFF. The CDR3 nucleotides read TGTGCCAGCAGCTTCGATTCCTGGCCTAGCGGGAACAATGAGCAGTTCTTC. The full variable domain, with the rest looked up from reference TRBV5-6 and TRBJ2-1, is DAGVTQSPTHLIKTRGQQVTLRCSPKSGHDTVSWYQQALGQGPQFIFQYYEEEERQRGNFPDRFSGHQFPNYSSELNVNALLLGDSALYLCASSFDSWPSGNNEQFFGPGTRLTVL.

The V and J genes are TRBV11-2 and TRBJ2-1; perhaps TRBD1 as D (7 bases). In germline, CDR1 is SGHAT, CDR2 FQNNGV. The CDR3 totals 15 residues. Trimming stripped 3 bases from V and 3 bases from J, with 12 bases between. Here the CDR3 reads CASSLGQGGYNEQFF. The CDR3 DNA sequence: TGTGCCAGCAGCTTGGGTCAGGGGGGCTACAATGAGCAGTTCTTC.

This clone was recorded a few times. The chain recombines TRBV6-5 with TRBJ1-1, with D possibly matching TRBD1 (6 bases). This CDR3 is built from 14 residues. Trimming left V 8 bases short and J 1 base short, with 14 bases between. Germline V gene sequence: CDR1 MNHEY, CDR2 SVGAGI. The DNA for the CDR3 is TGTGCCAGCCAAACAGGGATTCCGAACACTGAAGCTTTCTTT. Translating it yields CASQTGIPNTEAFF.

Comment on this clone: No conserved phenylalanine or tryptophan is present at the end of the CDR3, so a read error is the likely explanation. V usage is TRBV6-5 and J usage is TRBJ2-3; the D is unclear. Germline V gene lookup returns CDR1 MNHEY and CDR2 SVGAGI. The CDR3 loop spans 15 amino acids. The V gene lost 6 bases and the J gene lost 1 base, with 14 bases spanning the gap. The CDR3 DNA reads TGTGCCAGCAGCCCGGCCCGGTTAGGCACAGATACGCAGTATCTT. Translating it yields CASSPARLGTDTQYL.

J is TRBJ1-2 and V is TRBV27; D perhaps matches TRBD1 (5 bases). The CDR3 spans 15 residues. Trimming stripped 9 bases from V and 8 bases from J, with 25 bases between. Germline CDR1 is MNHEY and CDR2 is SMNVEV (reference sequence). The CDR3: CARLTYGGSAAGYTF. DNA of the CDR3: TGTGCCAGACTAACTTACGGGGGGTCTGCGGCCGGCTACACCTTC.

This rearrangement joins TRBV29-1 to TRBJ2-3; weak D call: TRBD1 (5 bases). The germline V and J ends were trimmed by 4 bases and 5 bases, with 13 bases remaining between them. CDR1 is SQVTM and CDR2 is ANQGSEA in the germline V gene. The CDR3 totals 13 residues. This CDR3 reads CSVGSLQGDTQYF. In DNA form, the CDR3 reads TGCAGCGTTGGCAGCCTGCAGGGAGATACGCAGTATTTT.

This chain links TRBV6-1 with TRBJ2-3; TRBD2 might be the D (6 bases). This CDR3 contains 16 residues. V was trimmed by 3 bases and J by 2 bases, leaving 15 bases between them. CDR1 is MNHNS, CDR2 SASEGT, per germline. CDR3 sequence: CASSDLANVLTDTQYF. The CDR3 nucleotides are TGTGCCAGCAGTGACCTAGCGAACGTCCTCACAGATACGCAGTATTTT.

This chain joins TRBV7-9 and TRBJ2-7; D gene ambiguous. CDR1 and CDR2 (germline): SEHNR, FQNEAQ (reference sequence). The CDR3 runs 13 residues. The ends were cut back, 5 bases at V and 5 bases at J, with 13 bases in the middle. CDR3 protein: CASSKTVSDEQYF. In DNA form, the CDR3 reads TGTGCCAGCAGCAAAACCGTCTCGGACGAGCAGTACTTC.

The chain links TRBV5-1 to TRBJ2-2, with TRBD2 matching over 11 bases. J was trimmed by 6 bases and V by 4 bases; bases with no gene match: 14. The CDR3 sequence is 18 residues long. Germline assignment: CDR1 SGHRS and CDR2 YFSETQ. The CDR3: CASSRIIAGGPTAGELFF. In DNA, the CDR3 is TGCGCCAGCAGCAGAATCATAGCGGGAGGGCCAACGGCCGGGGAGCTGTTTTTT.

This chain connects TRBV30 to TRBJ1-1; D possibly corresponds to TRBD1 (5 bases). The CDR3 length is 18 residues. Looked up from germline, CDR1 is GTSNPN and CDR2 is SVGIG (reference sequence). The V gene lost 4 bases and the J gene lost 4 bases, with 28 bases spanning the gap. The CDR3 region has the DNA TGTGCCTGGAATACTTTCGGTGTTGGGGCGCGGGGTGTCACTGAAGCTTTCTTT. Encoded protein: CAWNTFGVGARGVTEAFF.

The V call is TRBV28, the J call TRBJ1-5; perhaps TRBD1 as D (5 bases). The length of the CDR3 is 16 residues. V lost 3 bases and J lost 0, with 12 bases in between. CDR1 and CDR2 (germline): MDHEN, SYDVKM. In nucleotides, the CDR3 is TGTGCCAGCAGTTTGCTGGGGGACTATAGCAATCAGCCCCAGCATTTT. It encodes CASSLLGDYSNQPQHF.

Concerning this clone: This same CDR3 is encoded by further DNA sequences in the sample. V and J are TRBV6-6 and TRBJ1-5; D not certain. The germline V gene encodes CDR1 MNHNY and CDR2 SVGAGI (reference sequence). This CDR3 is 13 amino acids long. V was trimmed by 1 base and J by 5 bases, leaving 6 bases between them. The CDR3 spells CASSYFGDQPQHF. The CDR3 DNA reads TGTGCCAGCAGTTACTTTGGAGATCAGCCCCAGCATTTT.

This clone was recorded once. The chain carries TRBV5-6 and TRBJ1-2; D not certain. The CDR3 spans 13 residues. Germline assignment: CDR1 SGHDT and CDR2 YYEEEE. V lost 2 bases and J 5 bases, leaving 10 bases between the germline ends. The DNA of the CDR3 is TGTGCCAGCAGCTTAGACAAGGCGTATGGCTACACCTTC. Its protein is CASSLDKAYGYTF.

The chain recombines TRBV19 with TRBJ2-4, with TRBD1 as a possible D gene (6 bases). The V end lost 2 bases, the J end lost 9 bases, and 11 bases lay between the germline ends. The CDR3 has 13 residues. Germline CDR1 is LNHDA and CDR2 is SQIVND (reference sequence). CDR3 DNA sequence: TGTGCCAGTAGTATAAGACAGGCTGGCATTCAGTACTTC. Protein: CASSIRQAGIQYF.

The rearrangement links TRBV7-9 to TRBJ2-7; 12 bases agree with TRBD2. The CDR3 length is 16 residues. CDR1 is SEHNR, CDR2 FQNEAQ, per germline (reference sequence). J lost 3 bases, V lost 5 bases, and 8 bases had no gene match. In nucleotides, the CDR3 is TGTGCCAGCAGCGACTCACTAGCGGGAGGACTCTACGAGCAGTACTTC. Encoded protein: CASSDSLAGGLYEQYF. The complete variable domain, with remaining parts taken from reference TRBV7-9 and TRBJ2-7, reads DTGVSQNPRHKITKRGQNVTFRCDPISEHNRLYWYRQTLGQGPEFLTYFQNEAQLEKSRLLSDRFSAERPKGSFSTLEIQRTEQGDSAMYLCASSDSLAGGLYEQYFGPGTRLTVT.

This rearrangement joins TRBV7-3 to TRBJ2-2; D is uncertain. CDR1 and CDR2 (germline): SGHTA, FQGTGA. Trimming removed 4 bases from V and 1 base from J, with 7 bases in between. There are 14 residues in the CDR3. The DNA of the CDR3 is TGTGCCAGCAGCTCCGGCGGGAACACCGGGGAGCTGTTTTTT. It yields the protein CASSSGGNTGELFF.

This chain joins TRBV27 and TRBJ1-5; a weak D match, TRBD1 (5 bases). CDR1 and CDR2 (germline): MNHEY, SMNVEV (reference sequence). The CDR3 has 16 amino acids. Deletions cut 5 bases from V and 0 bases from J, with 14 bases between. CDR3 residues: CASSPGRADSNQPQHF. In nucleotides, the CDR3 is TGTGCCAGCAGTCCAGGGAGGGCCGATAGCAATCAGCCCCAGCATTTT.

The gene calls are TRBV20-1 and TRBJ2-5; D gene ambiguous. CDR3 length: 11 amino acids. The ends were cut back, 7 bases at V and 1 base at J, with 7 bases in the middle. Germline assignment: CDR1 DFQATT and CDR2 SNEGSKA (reference sequence). Written as DNA, the CDR3 is TGCAGTGAATCGGGCCAAGAGACCCAGTACTTC. It encodes CSESGQETQYF.